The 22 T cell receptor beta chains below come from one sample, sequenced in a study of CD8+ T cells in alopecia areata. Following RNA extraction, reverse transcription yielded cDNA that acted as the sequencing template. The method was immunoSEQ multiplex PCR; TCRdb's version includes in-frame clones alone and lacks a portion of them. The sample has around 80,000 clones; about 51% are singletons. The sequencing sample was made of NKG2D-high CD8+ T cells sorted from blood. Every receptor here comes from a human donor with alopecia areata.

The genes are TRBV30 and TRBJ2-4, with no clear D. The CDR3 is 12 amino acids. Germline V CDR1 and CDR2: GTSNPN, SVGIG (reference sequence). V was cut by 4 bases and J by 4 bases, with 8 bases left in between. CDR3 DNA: TGTGCCTGGACCGGGCTTAAAAACATTCAGTACTTC. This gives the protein CAWTGLKNIQYF.

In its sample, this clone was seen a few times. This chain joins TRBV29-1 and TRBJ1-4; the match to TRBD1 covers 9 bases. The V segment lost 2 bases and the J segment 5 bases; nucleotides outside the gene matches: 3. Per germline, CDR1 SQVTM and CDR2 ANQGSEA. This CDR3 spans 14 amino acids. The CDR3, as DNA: TGCAGCGTTGAACCTACAGGGGGCAATGAAAAACTGTTTTTT. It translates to CSVEPTGGNEKLFF.

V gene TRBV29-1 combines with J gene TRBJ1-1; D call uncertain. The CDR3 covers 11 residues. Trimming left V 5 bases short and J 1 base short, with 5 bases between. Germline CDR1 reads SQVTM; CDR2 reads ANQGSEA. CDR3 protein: CSVLENTEAFF. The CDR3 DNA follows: TGCAGCGTTTTGGAGAACACTGAAGCTTTCTTT.

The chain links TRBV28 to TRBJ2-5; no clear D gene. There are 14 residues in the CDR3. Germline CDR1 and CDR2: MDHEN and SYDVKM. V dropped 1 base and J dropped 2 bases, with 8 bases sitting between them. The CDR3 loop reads CASSLFAQQETQYF. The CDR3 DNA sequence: TGTGCCAGCAGTTTATTCGCTCAACAAGAGACCCAGTACTTC. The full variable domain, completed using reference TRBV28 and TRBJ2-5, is DVKVTQSSRYLVKRTGEKVFLECVQDMDHENMFWYRQDPGLGLRLIYFSYDVKMKEKGDIPEGYSVSREKKERFSLILESASTNQTSMYLCASSLFAQQETQYFGPGTRLLVL.

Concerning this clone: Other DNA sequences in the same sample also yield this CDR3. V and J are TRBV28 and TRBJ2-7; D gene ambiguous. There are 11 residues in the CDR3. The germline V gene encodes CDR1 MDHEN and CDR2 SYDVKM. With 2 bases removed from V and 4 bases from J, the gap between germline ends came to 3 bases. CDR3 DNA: TGTGCCAGCAGTTTAGGGTACGAGCAGTACTTC. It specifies CASSLGYEQYF.

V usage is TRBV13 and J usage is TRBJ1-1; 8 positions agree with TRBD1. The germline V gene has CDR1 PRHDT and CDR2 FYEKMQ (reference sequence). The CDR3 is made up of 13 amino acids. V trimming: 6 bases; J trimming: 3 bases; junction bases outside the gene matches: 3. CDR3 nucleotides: TGTGCCAGCAGAGGACAGGGTTACACTGAAGCTTTCTTT. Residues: CASRGQGYTEAFF. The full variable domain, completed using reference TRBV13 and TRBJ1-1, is AAGVIQSPRHLIKEKRETATLKCYPIPRHDTVYWYQQGPGQDPQFLISFYEKMQSDKGSIPDRFSAQQFSDYHSELNMSSLELGDSALYFCASRGQGYTEAFFGQGTRLTVV.

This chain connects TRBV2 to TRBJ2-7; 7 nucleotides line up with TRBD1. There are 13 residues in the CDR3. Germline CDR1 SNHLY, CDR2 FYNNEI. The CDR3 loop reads CAGRGTDAYEQYF. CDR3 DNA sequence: TGTGCGGGAAGAGGGACAGACGCTTACGAGCAGTACTTC.

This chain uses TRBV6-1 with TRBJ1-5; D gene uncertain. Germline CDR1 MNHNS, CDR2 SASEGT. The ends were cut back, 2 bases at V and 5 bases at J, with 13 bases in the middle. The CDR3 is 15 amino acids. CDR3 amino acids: CASSEFGPGDQPQHF. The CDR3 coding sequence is TGTGCCAGCAGTGAATTTGGGCCCGGAGATCAGCCCCAGCATTTT.

The CDR3 region is CSARVYFEAFF. CDR3 DNA: TGCAGTGCTAGAGTCTACTTTGAAGCTTTCTTT. The rearrangement joins TRBV20-1 to TRBJ1-1; D is uncertain. The CDR3 consists of 11 residues. Trimming removed 1 base at V and 7 bases at J, with 7 bases between. Germline CDR1 and CDR2: DFQATT and SNEGSKA (reference sequence).

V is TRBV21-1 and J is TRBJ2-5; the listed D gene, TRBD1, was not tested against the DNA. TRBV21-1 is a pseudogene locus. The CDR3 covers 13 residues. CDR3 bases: TGTGCCAGCAGGATCGGACAGCTAGAGACCCAGTACTTC. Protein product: CASRIGQLETQYF.

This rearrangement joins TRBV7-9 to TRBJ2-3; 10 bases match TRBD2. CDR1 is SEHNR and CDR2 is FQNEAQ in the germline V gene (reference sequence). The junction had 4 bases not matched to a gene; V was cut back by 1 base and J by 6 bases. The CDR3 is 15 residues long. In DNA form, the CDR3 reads TGTGCCAGCAGCTTAGTCCTAGCGGGAGCTGATACGCAGTATTTT. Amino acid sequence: CASSLVLAGADTQYF.

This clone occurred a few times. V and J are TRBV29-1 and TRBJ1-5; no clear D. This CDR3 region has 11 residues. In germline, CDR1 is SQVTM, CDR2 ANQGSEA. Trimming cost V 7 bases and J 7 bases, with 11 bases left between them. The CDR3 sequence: CSAGRGQPQHF. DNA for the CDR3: TGCAGCGCCGGACGGGGACAGCCCCAGCATTTT.

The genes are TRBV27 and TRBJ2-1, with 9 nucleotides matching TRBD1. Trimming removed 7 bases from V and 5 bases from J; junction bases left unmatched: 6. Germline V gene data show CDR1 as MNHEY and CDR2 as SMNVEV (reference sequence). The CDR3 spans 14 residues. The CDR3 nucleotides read TGTGCCAGCACCACCGGGACAGGGAACAATGAGCAGTTCTTC. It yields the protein CASTTGTGNNEQFF.

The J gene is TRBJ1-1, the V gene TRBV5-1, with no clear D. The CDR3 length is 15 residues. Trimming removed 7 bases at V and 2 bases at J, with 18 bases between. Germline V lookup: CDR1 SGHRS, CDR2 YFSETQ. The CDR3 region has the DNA TGCGCCAGCCGCATTGGATGGGAGTACAACACTGAAGCTTTCTTT. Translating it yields CASRIGWEYNTEAFF.

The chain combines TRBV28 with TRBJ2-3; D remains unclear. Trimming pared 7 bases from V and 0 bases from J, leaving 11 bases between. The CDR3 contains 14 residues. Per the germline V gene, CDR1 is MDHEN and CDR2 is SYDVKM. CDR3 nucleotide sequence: TGTGCCAGCACCTCAATGGACAGCACAGATACGCAGTATTTT. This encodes CASTSMDSTDTQYF. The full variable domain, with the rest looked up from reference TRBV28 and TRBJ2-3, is DVKVTQSSRYLVKRTGEKVFLECVQDMDHENMFWYRQDPGLGLRLIYFSYDVKMKEKGDIPEGYSVSREKKERFSLILESASTNQTSMYLCASTSMDSTDTQYFGPGTRLTVL.

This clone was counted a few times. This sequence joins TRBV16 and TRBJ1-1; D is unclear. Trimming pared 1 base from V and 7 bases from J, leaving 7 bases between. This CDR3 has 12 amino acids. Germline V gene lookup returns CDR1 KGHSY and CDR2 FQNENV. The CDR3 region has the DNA TGTGCCAGCAGCCAATTCGAGAGTGAAGCTTTCTTT. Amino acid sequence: CASSQFESEAFF.

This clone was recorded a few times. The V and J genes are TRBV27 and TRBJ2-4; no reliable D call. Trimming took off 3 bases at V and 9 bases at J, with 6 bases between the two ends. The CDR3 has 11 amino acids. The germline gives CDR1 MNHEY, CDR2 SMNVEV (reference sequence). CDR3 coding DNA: TGTGCCAGCAGTTTGGGTGCCATTCAGTACTTC. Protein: CASSLGAIQYF.

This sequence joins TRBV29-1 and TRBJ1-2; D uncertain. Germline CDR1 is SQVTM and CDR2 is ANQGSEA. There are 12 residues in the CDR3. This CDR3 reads CTGEGEDYGYTF. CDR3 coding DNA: TGCACCGGCGAGGGAGAGGACTATGGCTACACCTTC. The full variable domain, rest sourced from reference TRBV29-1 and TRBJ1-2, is SAVISQKPSRDICQRGTSLTIQCQVDSQVTMMFWYRQQPGQSLTLIATANQGSEATYESGFVIDKFPISRPNLTFSTLTVSNMSPEDSSIYLCTGEGEDYGYTFGSGTRLTVV.

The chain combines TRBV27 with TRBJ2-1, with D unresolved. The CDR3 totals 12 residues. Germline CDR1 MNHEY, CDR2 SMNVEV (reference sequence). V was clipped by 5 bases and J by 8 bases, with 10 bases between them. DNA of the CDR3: TGTGCCAGCAGTCCTTCCATGGATGAGCAGTTCTTC. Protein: CASSPSMDEQFF.

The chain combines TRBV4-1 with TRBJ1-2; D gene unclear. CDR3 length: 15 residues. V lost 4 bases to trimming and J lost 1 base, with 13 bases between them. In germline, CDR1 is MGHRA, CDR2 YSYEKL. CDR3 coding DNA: TGCGCCAGCAGCCGGGGTGTCGCAGATAACTATGGCTACACCTTC. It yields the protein CASSRGVADNYGYTF.

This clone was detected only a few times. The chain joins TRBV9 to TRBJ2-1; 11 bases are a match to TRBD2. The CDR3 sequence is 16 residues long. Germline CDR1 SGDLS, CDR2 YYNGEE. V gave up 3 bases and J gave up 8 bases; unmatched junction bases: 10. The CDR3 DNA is TGTGCCAGCAGCGCCCAATTAGCGGGAGGGCCCGATGAGCAGTTCTTC. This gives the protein CASSAQLAGGPDEQFF.

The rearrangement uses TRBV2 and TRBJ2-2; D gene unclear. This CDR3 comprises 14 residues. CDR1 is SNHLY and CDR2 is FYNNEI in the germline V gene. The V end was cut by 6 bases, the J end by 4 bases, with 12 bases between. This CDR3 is CASRMDSSTGELFF. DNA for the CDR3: TGTGCCAGCAGGATGGATAGCAGCACCGGGGAGCTGTTTTTT.